The next 30 T cell receptor beta chains were all read from a single sample in a study of spatial heterogeneity in lung cancer. Study observations and caveats: It was found that expanded intratumoral alpha and beta TCR counts tracked tumor mutation counts.

TCRdb re-derived calls from the 5' RACE reads in MiXCR, one entry per CDR3 protein. The profile shows thousands of distinct CDR3 sequences, around 15% of them singletons. Antigens of these TCRs are unknown. Time point specified: sample taken at primary tumor resection. The material was lung tumor tissue, obtained at surgery. All receptors come from a male donor with early-stage non-small cell lung cancer.

In this sample, this clonotype turned up many times. The library was designed around alpha chains, so this beta chain is a stray read whose abundance carries little weight. This sequence joins TRBV14 and TRBJ2-3; D remains ambiguous. Trimming took 3 bases from V and 7 from J, leaving 2 bases between them. There are 10 residues in the CDR3. Germline loops: CDR1 SGHDN, CDR2 FVKESK. The CDR3 region is CASSQNTQYF. For the CDR3, the DNA is TGTGCCAGCAGCCAGAATACGCAGTATTTT.

This clonotype was detected ten times or more. This beta chain was picked up by a library intended for alpha chains and is off target, so its count carries little meaning. The chain recombines TRBV18 with TRBJ2-1; no firm D call. The V and J ends lost 3 bases and 0 bases respectively, with 9 bases between them. This CDR3 is 15 amino acids long. The V gene's germline CDR1 is KGHSH and CDR2 LQKENI. For the CDR3, the DNA is TGTGCCAGCTCACCGGCCCCGAACTCCTACAATGAGCAGTTCTTC. Protein: CASSPAPNSYNEQFF. Variable domain in full (rest from reference TRBV18 and TRBJ2-1): NAGVMQNPRHLVRRRGQEARLRCSPMKGHSHVYWYRQLPEEGLKFMVYLQKENIIDESGMPKERFSAEFPKEGPSILRIQQVVRGDSAAYFCASSPAPNSYNEQFFGPGTRLTVL.

By its share, this clonotype is medium-sized. This beta chain lies outside the target of a library built for alpha chains; its clone size means little. The rearrangement links TRBV18 to TRBJ2-2; the D is unclear. There are 18 residues in the CDR3. The germline CDR1 and CDR2 sequences are KGHSH and LQKENI. Trimming stripped 0 bases from V and 0 bases from J, with 14 bases between. CDR3 sequence: CASSPPPAAATNTGELFF. The CDR3 bases are TGTGCCAGCTCACCACCCCCCGCGGCGGCCACGAACACCGGGGAGCTGTTTTTT.

At least ten counts were recorded for this clonotype. This beta chain is a stray sequence in a library constructed for alpha chains; its clone size is not meaningful. V usage is TRBV4-3 and J usage is TRBJ2-5; TRBD1 might be the D (6 bases). Trimming shortened V by 0 bases and J by 8 bases, and 10 bases separated the two germline ends. There are 13 residues in the CDR3. Germline CDR1 reads LGHNA; CDR2 reads YSLEER. The CDR3 DNA reads TGCGCCAGCAGCCAAGAACCTGGGGGCACCCAGTACTTC. Translating gives CASSQEPGGTQYF.

Regarding this clonotype: Being off target in a library aimed at alpha chains, this beta chain has a size of little meaning. The chain employs TRBV28 and TRBJ1-6, with unresolved D. The V gene's germline CDR1 is MDHEN and CDR2 SYDVKM. CDR3 length: 13 amino acids. V lost 4 bases and J 8 bases, leaving 9 bases between the germline ends. CDR3 in amino acids: CASSYWSYSPLHF. DNA for the CDR3: TGTGCCAGCAGTTACTGGTCCTATTCACCCCTCCACTTT.

This clonotype was detected ten times or more. This beta chain is a stray read from a library made for alpha chains; its abundance is not meaningful. This sequence joins TRBV4-2 and TRBJ2-6, with D tentatively TRBD1 (6 bases). Looked up from germline, CDR1 is LGHNA and CDR2 is YNFKEQ. CDR3 length equals 19 residues. V lost 0 bases and J 5 bases, leaving 20 bases between the germline ends. DNA of the CDR3: TGTGCCAGCAGCCAAGACTTAGAGACAGGTGGGCAAAGGGCCAACGTCCTGACTTTC. It yields the protein CASSQDLETGGQRANVLTF.

Relative to its sample, this clonotype is medium-sized. With the library built for alpha chains, this beta chain is off target and its frequency is not meaningful. The chain carries TRBV10-3 and TRBJ2-2; unclear D gene. This CDR3 has 12 amino acids. Trimming pared 5 bases from V and 6 bases from J, leaving 7 bases between. CDR1 and CDR2 (germline): ENHRY, SYGVKD. DNA for the CDR3: TGTGCCATCAGTCTATCATCCGGGGAGCTGTTTTTT. Protein product: CAISLSSGELFF.

This clonotype is labeled medium-sized (0.01 to 0.1%). For a library built for alpha chains, this beta chain is a stray read; little rests on its size. The genes are TRBV6-5 and TRBJ2-2; the match to TRBD2 covers 9 bases. Germline V gene sequence: CDR1 MNHEY, CDR2 SVGAGI. The CDR3 loop spans 16 amino acids. V lost 8 bases, J lost 7 bases, and 14 bases stayed unmatched. CDR3 nucleotide sequence: TGTGCCAGCCAGGGTCCCGCGGGAGGGCGAAACGGGGAGCTGTTTTTT. It translates to CASQGPAGGRNGELFF.

This clonotype qualifies as large. Being off target in a library aimed at alpha chains, this beta chain has a size of little meaning. The V gene is TRBV27, the J gene TRBJ2-4, with TRBD1 matching over 7 bases. CDR1 is MNHEY, CDR2 SMNVEV, per germline (reference sequence). V was pared by 5 bases and J by 16 bases, with 11 bases of the junction left unmatched. The CDR3 is made up of 12 amino acids. In DNA form, the CDR3 reads TGTGCCAGCAGTACGGCCGGGACAGATGAATACTTC. As protein: CASSTAGTDEYF.

Regarding this clonotype: Found in a library prepared for alpha chains, this beta chain is an off-target read, and its abundance has little meaning. This chain joins TRBV6-5 and TRBJ2-1; D unclear. V was trimmed by 8 bases and J by 3 bases, leaving 8 bases between them. Germline lookup yields CDR1 MNHEY and CDR2 SVGAGI. CDR3 length: 12 amino acids. Written as DNA, the CDR3 is TGTGCCAGCCGGGCAGTCTACAATGAGCAGTTCTTC. Its protein is CASRAVYNEQFF.

As regards this clonotype: With the library built for alpha chains, this beta chain is off target and its frequency is not meaningful. This chain uses TRBV5-1 with TRBJ1-1; the D is unclear. The CDR3 has 13 amino acids. The ends were cut back, 0 bases at V and 7 bases at J, with 10 bases in the middle. Germline V gene lookup returns CDR1 SGHRS and CDR2 YFSETQ. The CDR3 loop reads CASSLAGDHEAFF. The CDR3 region has the DNA TGCGCCAGCAGCTTGGCCGGTGACCATGAAGCTTTCTTT.

This clonotype was found many times. In a library made to pick up alpha chains, this beta chain is a stray read with a size that means little. This chain connects TRBV25-1 to TRBJ2-3, with 7 bases aligning to TRBD1. This CDR3 comprises 15 residues. Germline CDR1 reads MGHDK; CDR2 reads SYGVNS. Trimming took 5 bases from V and 0 from J; bases not matched to a gene: 5. The CDR3 loop reads CASSPQGISTDTQYF. In DNA form, the CDR3 reads TGTGCCAGCAGTCCACAGGGGATTAGCACAGATACGCAGTATTTT.

In its sample, this clonotype was seen many times. Found in a library prepared for alpha chains, this beta chain is an off-target read, and its abundance has little meaning. The J gene is TRBJ1-1, the V gene TRBV27; D perhaps matches TRBD1 (5 bases). Germline V CDR1 and CDR2: MNHEY, SMNVEV (reference sequence). The V and J ends lost 6 bases and 7 bases respectively, with 21 bases between them. This CDR3 region has 15 residues. CDR3 protein: CASRDNDRKIGEAFF. The CDR3 DNA is TGTGCCAGCAGAGATAATGACAGAAAGATAGGTGAAGCTTTCTTT.

This clonotype has a handful of counts. Little can be read into the size of this beta chain, an off-target read in a library designed for alpha chains. The chain couples TRBV2 to TRBJ2-7, with D maybe TRBD1 (6 bases). Germline-derived CDR1 and CDR2 are SNHLY and FYNNEI. Trimming took 6 bases from V and 6 from J, leaving 21 bases between them. CDR3 length: 15 amino acids. CDR3 amino acids: CASSLGRRGHGEQYF. In nucleotides, the CDR3 is TGTGCCAGCAGCCTTGGCCGCAGGGGCCACGGCGAGCAGTACTTC.

This clonotype is medium-sized in the sample. With the library built for alpha chains, this beta chain is off target and its frequency is not meaningful. The V gene is TRBV2, the J gene TRBJ2-2; perhaps TRBD2 as D (5 bases). CDR1 and CDR2 from the germline V gene are SNHLY and FYNNEI. The V end lost 6 bases, the J end lost 0 bases, and 11 bases lay between the germline ends. This CDR3 contains 15 residues. The CDR3 reads CASSPDGTNTGELFF. The CDR3 nucleotides are TGTGCCAGCAGCCCGGACGGGACGAACACCGGGGAGCTGTTTTTT. Full variable domain (outside the CDR3, taken from reference TRBV2 and TRBJ2-2): EPEVTQTPSHQVTQMGQEVILRCVPISNHLYFYWYRQILGQKVEFLVSFYNNEISEKSEIFDDQFSVERPDGSNFTLKIRSTKLEDSAMYFCASSPDGTNTGELFFGEGSRLTVL.

Ten or more counts support this clonotype. This beta chain appears as a stray read in a library generated for alpha chains; its size is not informative. V is TRBV3-1 and J is TRBJ2-1; possibly TRBD2 for D (5 bases). This CDR3 region has 12 residues. Per the germline V gene, CDR1 is LGHDT and CDR2 is YNNKEL (reference sequence). Deletions cut 5 bases from V and 6 bases from J, with 8 bases between. CDR3 residues: CASSRTANEQFF. The CDR3 DNA reads as TGTGCCAGCAGCAGGACTGCCAATGAGCAGTTCTTC.

This clonotype occurred many times. Because the library targeted alpha chains, this beta chain is an off-target read whose size means little. J is TRBJ2-2 and V is TRBV5-1; 10 positions agree with TRBD2. This CDR3 contains 15 residues. The V gene end was trimmed by 4 bases and the J gene end by 1 base; junction bases not matched to a gene: 1. Germline V gene sequence: CDR1 SGHRS, CDR2 YFSETQ. This CDR3 reads CASSRTSGNTGELFF. Here the CDR3 DNA reads TGCGCCAGCAGCCGGACTAGCGGGAACACCGGGGAGCTGTTTTTT.

As concerns this clonotype: Within a library made for alpha chains, this beta chain is off target, and its count is uninformative. The V call is TRBV6-2 or TRBV6-3, the J call TRBJ1-5, with 7 bases aligning to TRBD1. CDR1 and CDR2 from the germline V gene are MNHEY and SVGEGT. The CDR3 is 15 residues long. Germline trimming cut 6 bases from V and 4 bases from J; bases unmatched to any gene: 9. CDR3 region: CASSPGTVRNQPQHF. CDR3 coding DNA: TGTGCCAGCAGCCCCGGGACAGTGCGGAATCAGCCCCAGCATTTT.

This clonotype was counted ten times or more. This beta chain was picked up by a library intended for alpha chains and is off target, so its count carries little meaning. The chain employs TRBV5-6 and TRBJ2-3; D is unresolved. V was trimmed by 4 bases and J by 0 bases, leaving 12 bases between them. Germline V gene lookup returns CDR1 SGHDT and CDR2 YYEEEE. This CDR3 has 15 amino acids. The CDR3 sequence: CASSPLGSSTDTQYF. CDR3 nucleotide sequence: TGTGCCAGCAGCCCCTTGGGCAGTAGCACAGATACGCAGTATTTT.

In its sample, this clonotype is medium-sized. Because this beta chain is a stray read in a library intended to capture alpha chains, its abundance should not be given much weight. J is TRBJ1-2 and V is TRBV29-1; 8 positions agree with TRBD1. V lost 2 bases and J lost 4; bases outside the gene matches: 15. CDR1 is SQVTM and CDR2 is ANQGSEA in the germline V gene. This CDR3 comprises 17 residues. The CDR3 loop reads CSVELMTPGTGVYGYTF. The CDR3 DNA sequence: TGCAGCGTTGAATTAATGACCCCCGGGACAGGAGTCTATGGCTACACCTTC.

This clonotype was picked up many times. Found in a library prepared for alpha chains, this beta chain is an off-target read, and its abundance has little meaning. V usage is TRBV4-2 and J usage is TRBJ2-3; 7 nucleotides line up with TRBD2. From germline, CDR1 is LGHNA and CDR2 YNFKEQ. The length of the CDR3 is 18 residues. J was trimmed by 7 bases and V by 0 bases; bases with no gene match: 16. Written as DNA, the CDR3 is TGTGCCAGCAGCCAAGATTTAGGAATAGCGGGCCAGAAATATACGCAGTATTTT. This gives the protein CASSQDLGIAGQKYTQYF.

Notes on this clonotype: This beta chain turned up in a library designed for alpha chains; as an off-target read, its abundance says little. The chain recombines TRBV27 with TRBJ2-3; D remains unclear. Germline CDR1 reads MNHEY; CDR2 reads SMNVEV (reference sequence). This CDR3 has 14 amino acids. Trimming shortened V by 0 bases and J by 4 bases, and 8 bases separated the two germline ends. CDR3 amino acids: CASSLSPSSDTQYF. As DNA, the CDR3 is TGTGCCAGCAGTTTATCCCCCAGCTCAGATACGCAGTATTTT.

This clonotype has at least ten counts. The library was prepared for alpha chains; this beta chain is a stray read, so its frequency means little. The rearrangement uses TRBV10-3 and TRBJ1-1; D ambiguous. The CDR3 is made up of 13 amino acids. Looked up from germline, CDR1 is ENHRY and CDR2 is SYGVKD. Trimming shortened V by 0 bases and J by 5 bases, and 7 bases separated the two germline ends. The CDR3 nucleotides read TGTGCCATCAGTGAGTCGACGTTGACTGAAGCTTTCTTT. Translating it yields CAISESTLTEAFF.

This clonotype counts as medium-sized. Being off target in a library aimed at alpha chains, this beta chain has a size of little meaning. The genes are TRBV9 and TRBJ2-7; 9 bases agree with TRBD1. V dropped 0 bases and J dropped 5; count of bases not matched to a gene: 6. The CDR3 is made up of 15 amino acids. Per the germline V gene, CDR1 is SGDLS and CDR2 is YYNGEE. In DNA, the CDR3 is TGTGCCAGCAGCGTAGCCGGACAGGGGTTGGACGAGCAGTACTTC. Translated: CASSVAGQGLDEQYF.

This clonotype was picked up many times. Being off target in a library aimed at alpha chains, this beta chain has a size of little meaning. CDR3: CAWHWNYGYTF. The CDR3 coding sequence is TGTGCCTGGCACTGGAACTATGGCTACACCTTC. The rearrangement joins TRBV30 to TRBJ1-2; D not resolved. CDR1 is GTSNPN and CDR2 is SVGIG in the germline V gene (reference sequence). Trimming removed 5 bases from V and 2 bases from J, with 6 bases in between. The CDR3 runs 11 residues.

This clonotype was detected many times. This beta chain is an unintended read in a library built for alpha chains; its size means little. The gene calls are TRBV20-1 and TRBJ2-3; the match to TRBD2 covers 13 bases. There are 16 residues in the CDR3. The germline V gene encodes CDR1 DFQATT and CDR2 SNEGSKA (reference sequence). With 5 bases clipped from V and 2 bases from J, the junction kept 7 bases outside the gene matches. The CDR3 bases are TGCAGTGCTTCCAGAGGACTAGCGGGAGACACAGATACGCAGTATTTT. This encodes CSASRGLAGDTDTQYF.

The sample holds many counts of this clonotype. This beta chain represents an off-target read in a library built for alpha chains; its size is of limited meaning. This chain joins TRBV30 and TRBJ2-7; the match to TRBD1 covers 8 bases. This CDR3 comprises 14 residues. The J segment lost 1 base and the V segment lost 3 bases, leaving 5 bases of the junction unmatched. Germline CDR1 and CDR2: GTSNPN and SVGIG (reference sequence). CDR3 residues: CAWRRGDRSYEQYF. The CDR3 DNA is TGTGCCTGGAGGAGAGGGGACAGGTCCTACGAGCAGTACTTC.

Many counts were recorded for this clonotype. This beta chain is a stray sequence in a library constructed for alpha chains; its clone size is not meaningful. As DNA, the CDR3 is TGCGCCAGCAGATCGGAAAGCTCTGGGGCCAACGTCCTGACTTTC. Translation gives CASRSESSGANVLTF. The chain links TRBV4-1 to TRBJ2-6; D call uncertain. There are 15 residues in the CDR3. The germline V and J ends were trimmed by 6 bases and 0 bases, with 9 bases remaining between them. Germline-derived CDR1 and CDR2 are MGHRA and YSYEKL.

Comments on this clonotype: Because the library targeted alpha chains, this beta chain is an off-target read whose size means little. The chain combines TRBV11-2 with TRBJ2-3; a weak D match, TRBD1 (6 bases). This CDR3 is built from 13 residues. Germline CDR1 is SGHAT and CDR2 is FQNNGV. Trimming took 1 base from V and 5 from J, leaving 7 bases between them. The chain's CDR3 is CASSLAGEDTQYF. CDR3 nucleotides: TGTGCCAGCAGCTTAGCAGGGGAAGATACGCAGTATTTT.

This clonotype was detected many times. Being off target in a library aimed at alpha chains, this beta chain has a size of little meaning. This chain joins TRBV7-9 and TRBJ2-1; possible D gene TRBD2, 6 bases. Germline V gives CDR1 SEHNR, CDR2 FQNEAQ (reference sequence). V was trimmed by 1 base and J by 12 bases, leaving 13 bases between them. This CDR3 has 13 amino acids. The DNA for the CDR3 is TGTGCCAGCAGCTTAGTAGGCCAGGGAGGGCAGTTCTTC. As protein: CASSLVGQGGQFF. The full variable domain, completed using reference TRBV7-9 and TRBJ2-1, is DTGVSQNPRHKITKRGQNVTFRCDPISEHNRLYWYRQTLGQGPEFLTYFQNEAQLEKSRLLSDRFSAERPKGSFSTLEIQRTEQGDSAMYLCASSLVGQGGQFFGPGTRLTVL.